This entry features one T cell receptor (beta chain) sequence. Its specificity is not known. These data belong to a study of beta chain features in type 1 diabetes. Study-wide context: The samples had 107,917,701 sorted cells examined in all.

The CDR3 has 13 amino acids. CDR1 is SNHLY, CDR2 FYNNEI, per germline. V lost 7 bases and J lost 8, with 17 bases in between. General observations from the study: Amplification by PCR could prefer shorter templates, with the same effect in patients and controls. Insertion counts at VDJ junctions were lower in type 1 diabetes patients, who also showed more deletions there.

As every portion of the isolated RNA was reverse transcribed, the sequencing read expressed TCRB transcripts. Data came from immunoSEQ multiplex PCR; TCRdb stores just in-frame clones and leaves some out. The repertoire holds more than 60,000 clones, with approximately 59% as singletons. This TCR derives from a young woman in good health. Sequenced: Tregs from blood. The rearrangement joins TRBV2 to TRBJ1-2; weak D call: TRBD1 (6 bases). The CDR3 DNA sequence: TGTGCCAGCACCACCCTCGAGGGGGAGGGCTACACCTTC. Its translation is CASTTLEGEGYTF.